These 7 T cell receptor beta chains share one sample of origin, sequenced in a study of molecular identifiers for immune sequencing clone quantification. TCRdb analysed the PCR reads with MiXCR anew, one entry per CDR3 protein. The data hold some 680,000 distinct CDR3 sequences, with around 25% observed a single time. Sequencing was performed on naive CD8+ T cells from blood, with Jurkat cell RNA spiked in. Subset of the sample: FACS-sorted CD8+CD4-CCR7+CD45RA+ naive T cells. The origin of the receptors is a human donor in good health. Some libraries in this study had Jurkat cell RNA spiked in.

The chain carries TRBV7-8 and TRBJ2-1; 9 bases match TRBD2. The CDR3 is 16 residues long. V was pared by 1 base and J by 3 bases, with 4 bases of the junction left unmatched. In germline, CDR1 is SGHVS, CDR2 FQNEAQ. CDR3 in amino acids: CASSLVAGGLYNEQFF. Here the CDR3 DNA reads TGTGCCAGCAGCTTAGTGGCGGGGGGGCTCTACAATGAGCAGTTCTTC.

In its sample, this clonotype was seen a few times. This CDR3 is CASSIDPGPGYLASTDTQYF. Written as DNA, the CDR3 is TGTGCCAGTAGTATAGACCCGGGACCTGGTTATCTAGCGAGCACAGATACGCAGTATTTT. The gene calls are TRBV19 and TRBJ2-3, with D perhaps matching TRBD2 (6 bases). V was clipped by 0 bases and J by 0 bases, with 22 bases between them. This CDR3 region has 20 residues. CDR1 and CDR2 from the germline V gene are LNHDA and SQIVND (reference sequence). Looking up the rest from reference TRBV19 and TRBJ2-3 gives the full variable domain: DGGITQSPKYLFRKEGQNVTLSCEQNLNHDAMYWYRQDPGQGLRLIYYSQIVNDFQKGDIAEGYSVSREKKESFPLTVTSAQKNPTAFYLCASSIDPGPGYLASTDTQYFGPGTRLTVL.

V gene TRBV28 combines with J gene TRBJ2-1, with 9 positions matching TRBD2. V lost 3 bases and J lost 10; bases outside the gene matches: 7. The germline CDR1 and CDR2 sequences are MDHEN and SYDVKM. The CDR3 has 14 amino acids. As DNA, the CDR3 is TGTGCCAGCAGTTTGTCGGGACTAGCATTCGAGCAGTTCTTC. It encodes CASSLSGLAFEQFF. Variable domain in full (rest from reference TRBV28 and TRBJ2-1): DVKVTQSSRYLVKRTGEKVFLECVQDMDHENMFWYRQDPGLGLRLIYFSYDVKMKEKGDIPEGYSVSREKKERFSLILESASTNQTSMYLCASSLSGLAFEQFFGPGTRLTVL.

To note about this clonotype: It is likely a read error, because the conserved phenylalanine at the end of the CDR3 is missing. The CDR3 is CASSPLAGGYNEQFS. CDR3 DNA: TGTGCCAGCAGTCCCCTAGCGGGAGGATACAATGAGCAGTTCTCC. The rearrangement links TRBV6-5 to TRBJ2-1, with 11 bases aligning to TRBD2. Germline lookup yields CDR1 MNHEY and CDR2 SVGAGI. J gave up 4 bases and V 5 bases, and 4 bases lay outside the gene matches. This CDR3 has 15 amino acids.

Comments on this clonotype: A read error may produce the germline difference seen at one junction end. This chain links TRBV7-8 with TRBJ1-6; D possibly corresponds to TRBD1 (6 bases). Germline loops: CDR1 SGHVS, CDR2 FQNEAQ. The CDR3 is 15 amino acids. The CDR3 region is CASSQTDSVNSLLHF. DNA for the CDR3: TGTGCCAGCAGCCAGACGGACAGCGTTAATTCACTCCTCCACTTT.

The chain joins TRBV20-1 to TRBJ2-7; 12 positions match TRBD2. V trimming: 5 bases; J trimming: 4 bases; junction bases outside the gene matches: 12. The CDR3 is 16 residues long. Germline values: CDR1 DFQATT, CDR2 SNEGSKA (reference sequence). The CDR3 is CSAQGLLAGGPYEQYF. The CDR3 DNA reads TGCAGTGCTCAGGGTTTACTAGCGGGGGGCCCATACGAGCAGTACTTC.

The table lists this clonotype with a few counts. J is TRBJ2-7 and V is TRBV3-1, with 9 bases fitting TRBD1. Unmatched junction bases numbered 9, after V lost 0 bases and J lost 3 bases. The CDR3 loop spans 17 amino acids. Germline V gene lookup returns CDR1 LGHDT and CDR2 YNNKEL (reference sequence). The CDR3 loop reads CASSQDGPGTGNYEQYF. CDR3 nucleotides: TGTGCCAGCAGCCAAGATGGGCCCGGGACAGGGAACTACGAGCAGTACTTC.